This TCR beta chain is drawn from a study of sequential checkpoint blockade in melanoma. Looking at the study overall: Patients were randomized 1:1 to nivolumab-then-ipilimumab or ipilimumab-then-nivolumab first-line. Maintenance nivolumab came after either treatment sequence. 75 to 95 pretreatment tumor DNA samples were TCRβ immunosequenced.

V was pared by 4 bases and J by 1 base, with 12 bases of the junction left unmatched. The CDR3 is made up of 18 amino acids. Germline CDR1 SGHRS, CDR2 YFSETQ. Repertoires were generated with immunoSEQ multiplex PCR, while TCRdb's copy carries only in-frame clones and drops some. The table lists roughly 36,000 clones, 30% to 40% of them singletons, with roughly 1.5% in the top ten. The treatment denotes: randomized to nivolumab then ipilimumab (arm A) or the reverse (arm B). No patient had prior DNA-damaging chemotherapy. The sample was tumor tissue (inferred from file names), taken from a patient given nivolumab and ipilimumab in sequence. The TCR sequence derives from a human donor with melanoma. This rearrangement joins TRBV5-1 to TRBJ2-3; 10 bases agree with TRBD1. CDR3 loop: CASSRTGTGAGGTDTQYF. The CDR3 DNA sequence: TGCGCCAGCAGCAGGACCGGGACAGGGGCAGGGGGCACAGATACGCAGTATTTT.